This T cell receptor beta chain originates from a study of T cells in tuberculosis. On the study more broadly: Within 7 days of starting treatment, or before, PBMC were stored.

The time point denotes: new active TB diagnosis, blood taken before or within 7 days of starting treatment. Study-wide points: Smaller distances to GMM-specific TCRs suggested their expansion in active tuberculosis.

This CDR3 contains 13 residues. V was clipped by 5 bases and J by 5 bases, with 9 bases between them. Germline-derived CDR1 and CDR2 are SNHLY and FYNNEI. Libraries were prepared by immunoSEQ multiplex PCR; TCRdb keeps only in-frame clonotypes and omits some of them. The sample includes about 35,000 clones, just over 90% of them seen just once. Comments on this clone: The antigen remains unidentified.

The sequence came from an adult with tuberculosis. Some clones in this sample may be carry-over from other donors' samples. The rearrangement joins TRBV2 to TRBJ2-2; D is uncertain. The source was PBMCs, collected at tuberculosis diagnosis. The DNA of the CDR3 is TGTGCCAGCAGTCCCGCAACTACCGGGGAGCTGTTTTTT. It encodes CASSPATTGELFF.